Presented here are 23 T cell receptor beta chains from one specimen sequenced in a study of cytomegalovirus exposure and HLA in healthy donors. Amplification used 60 Vbeta primers and 13 Jbeta primers. The table came from immunoSEQ multiplex PCR; TCRdb's copy has only in-frame clones and leaves some out. Here the sample spans 100,000 to 150,000 clones, roughly 80% being singletons. The specimen sequenced was PBMCs. The receptors here all came from a woman in her thirties or forties in good health and CMV-seropositive.

The gene calls are TRBV11-2 and TRBJ2-1, with TRBD2 identical over 11 bases. This CDR3 is 17 amino acids long. CDR1 is SGHAT, CDR2 FQNNGV, per germline. V was clipped by 1 base and J by 4 bases; unmatched bases: 6. This CDR3 reads CASSLGRLAGFYNEQFF. The CDR3 DNA reads as TGTGCCAGCAGCTTAGGTAGACTAGCGGGGTTTTACAATGAGCAGTTCTTC.

To note about this clone: Its ends do not fully match the called genes, so a read error is possible. The genes are TRBV13 and TRBJ1-4; 8 bases align to TRBD1. CDR1 is PRHDT, CDR2 FYEKMQ, per germline (reference sequence). The CDR3 is made up of 18 amino acids. DNA for the CDR3: TGTGCCAGCAGCTCAAGGTTTGGGGGCAGGGGGCGTAATCAAAAACTGTTTTTT. Protein sequence: CASSSRFGGRGRNQKLFF. Supplemented by reference TRBV13 and TRBJ1-4, the full variable domain reads AAGVIQSPRHLIKEKRETATLKCYPIPRHDTVYWYQQGPGQDPQFLISFYEKMQSDKGSIPDRFSAQQFSDYHSELNMSSLELGDSALYFCASSSRFGGRGRNQKLFFGSGTQLSVL.

The chain has TRBV30 and TRBJ2-1; maybe TRBD2 (6 bases). This CDR3 region has 14 residues. V gave up 4 bases and J gave up 2 bases, with 12 bases separating them. The germline gives CDR1 GTSNPN, CDR2 SVGIG (reference sequence). CDR3 sequence reads: CAWMGGVAYNEQFF. In DNA, the CDR3 is TGTGCCTGGATGGGGGGAGTGGCCTACAATGAGCAGTTCTTC.

In regard to this clone: At one of its ends the junction is not consistent with the germline gene, which may arise from a read error. CDR3 sequence reads: CASSQEPATRDF. The CDR3 DNA is TGTGCCAGCAGCCAAGAGCCCGCGACTAGGGACTTC. This rearrangement joins TRBV4-2 to TRBJ2-7; weak D call: TRBD2 (6 bases). This CDR3 is built from 12 residues. From germline, CDR1 is LGHNA and CDR2 YNFKEQ.

This sequence joins TRBV19 and TRBJ1-5; D is undetermined. Germline V CDR1 and CDR2: LNHDA, SQIVND (reference sequence). The CDR3 is made up of 13 amino acids. V was trimmed by 3 bases and J by 1 base, leaving 4 bases between them. CDR3 DNA sequence: TGTGCCAGTAGTATTCAGAGCAATCAGCCCCAGCATTTT. As protein: CASSIQSNQPQHF. The variable domain in full, completed from reference TRBV19 and TRBJ1-5, reads DGGITQSPKYLFRKEGQNVTLSCEQNLNHDAMYWYRQDPGQGLRLIYYSQIVNDFQKGDIAEGYSVSREKKESFPLTVTSAQKNPTAFYLCASSIQSNQPQHFGDGTRLSIL.

The gene calls are TRBV9 and TRBJ2-2; TRBD2 might be the D (5 bases). This CDR3 has 16 amino acids. Germline V gives CDR1 SGDLS, CDR2 YYNGEE. V lost 4 bases and J lost 1, with 14 bases in between. CDR3 coding DNA: TGTGCCAGCAGCAACCGACTATACGAGAACACCGGGGAGCTGTTTTTT. Its translation: CASSNRLYENTGELFF.

The chain has TRBV10-2 and TRBJ1-5, with D possibly TRBD1 on 6 matching bases. Germline V gene lookup returns CDR1 WSHSY and CDR2 SAAADI. The CDR3 consists of 15 residues. V lost 0 bases and J 4 bases, leaving 10 bases between the germline ends. The DNA for the CDR3 is TGCGCCAGCAGTGAGTCGGGGGCGACGAATCAGCCCCAGCATTTT. It specifies CASSESGATNQPQHF.

The chain uses TRBV4-1 and TRBJ2-7; no reliable D call. The CDR3 totals 16 residues. The V gene lost 4 bases and the J gene lost 1 base, with 17 bases spanning the gap. Germline CDR1 reads MGHRA; CDR2 reads YSYEKL. CDR3 DNA sequence: TGCGCCAGCAGCCCAGACTGGGCGAGTGCTTCCTACGAGCAGTACTTC. Translated, it gives CASSPDWASASYEQYF.

With regard to this clone: The sample contains more than one DNA sequence encoding this CDR3. The genes are TRBV18 and TRBJ2-5; TRBD2 aligns across 7 bases. V lost 6 bases and J lost 4; bases outside the gene matches: 2. From germline, CDR1 is KGHSH and CDR2 LQKENI. This CDR3 spans 12 amino acids. CDR3 in amino acids: CASSPSGETQYF. CDR3 bases: TGTGCCAGCTCGCCTAGCGGAGAGACCCAGTACTTC.

The rearrangement links TRBV23-1 to TRBJ2-5; 8 bases agree with TRBD1. TRBV23-1 is an open reading frame, and its role is uncertain. Germline trimming cut 10 bases from V and 4 bases from J; bases unmatched to any gene: 5. The CDR3 totals 12 residues. The DNA for the CDR3 is TGCGCCACCCGGACAGGGCGAGAGACCCAGTACTTC. It encodes CATRTGRETQYF.

This clone came up once. This rearrangement joins TRBV6-5 to TRBJ2-2, with TRBD1 as a possible D gene (5 bases). The CDR3 sequence is 14 residues long. The germline V gene encodes CDR1 MNHEY and CDR2 SVGAGI. The V gene lost 7 bases and the J gene lost 4 bases, with 13 bases spanning the gap. CDR3 coding DNA: TGTGCCAGCAAGGGGCCGTTGGGCACCGGGGAGCTGTTTTTT. This gives the protein CASKGPLGTGELFF.

The chain joins TRBV6-1 to TRBJ2-2, with TRBD2 as a possible D gene (6 bases). V lost 3 bases and J 2 bases, leaving 10 bases between the germline ends. This CDR3 has 15 amino acids. CDR1 MNHNS and CDR2 SASEGT come from the germline V gene. The CDR3 bases are TGTGCCAGCAGTGACCTCGGACTAAACACCGGGGAGCTGTTTTTT. Protein: CASSDLGLNTGELFF.

The chain employs TRBV4-2 and TRBJ2-7, with TRBD2 matching over 9 bases. This CDR3 has 16 amino acids. The V and J ends lost 1 base and 4 bases, in that order; junction bases with no gene match: 8. CDR1 and CDR2 from the germline V gene are LGHNA and YNFKEQ. The CDR3 is CASSQGGLAFEYEQYF. The CDR3 DNA reads as TGTGCCAGCAGCCAAGGTGGACTAGCGTTCGAGTACGAGCAGTACTTC.

The chain joins TRBV9 to TRBJ2-1; 12 positions match TRBD2. Germline CDR1 and CDR2: SGDLS and YYNGEE. The CDR3 is made up of 15 amino acids. The ends lost 4 bases at V and 15 bases at J; junction bases unmatched: 14. The CDR3 loop is CASSPDPLAGGRGFF. DNA for the CDR3: TGTGCCAGCAGCCCCGATCCCCTAGCGGGGGGGCGGGGGTTCTTC.

The chain is built from TRBV7-2 and TRBJ2-5, with 7 bases lining up with TRBD1. Germline CDR1 SGHTA, CDR2 FQGNSA. The CDR3 has 14 residues. After removal of 5 bases from V and 2 bases from J, the junction contained 5 bases not matched to a gene. CDR3 protein: CASSPDRFQETQYF. CDR3 nucleotides: TGTGCCAGCAGCCCGGACAGGTTTCAAGAGACCCAGTACTTC.

This clone was recorded a few times. The chain is built from TRBV5-4 and TRBJ2-3, with TRBD1 as a possible D gene (5 bases). The CDR3 contains 16 residues. Trimming left V 4 bases short and J 3 bases short, with 18 bases between. CDR1 SGHNT and CDR2 YYREEE come from the germline V gene (reference sequence). The CDR3 region is CASSQGSRAVTDTQYF. DNA of the CDR3: TGTGCCAGCAGCCAAGGAAGCAGGGCCGTAACAGATACGCAGTATTTT.

The chain links TRBV7-8 to TRBJ2-5; D is unclear. CDR3 length: 12 residues. Germline-derived CDR1 and CDR2 are SGHVS and FQNEAQ. With 5 bases removed from V and 4 bases from J, the gap between germline ends came to 8 bases. The CDR3 DNA reads as TGTGCCAGCAGCACCACACCAGAGACCCAGTACTTC. It translates to CASSTTPETQYF.

The rearrangement uses TRBV5-1 and TRBJ1-1; tentative D call: TRBD1 (5 bases). Trimming took off 4 bases at V and 1 base at J, with 14 bases between the two ends. This CDR3 spans 15 amino acids. Germline V lookup: CDR1 SGHRS, CDR2 YFSETQ. For the CDR3, the DNA is TGCGCCAGCAGCCCAGCCATTACAGGGAACACTGAAGCTTTCTTT. This translates into CASSPAITGNTEAFF.

This clone was detected once. The sample has other DNA sequences that encode this CDR3 too. The chain uses TRBV5-4 and TRBJ2-5, with D possibly being TRBD1 (6 bases). The CDR3 has 14 amino acids. Germline V gene lookup returns CDR1 SGHNT and CDR2 YYREEE (reference sequence). Trimming removed 2 bases at V and 2 bases at J, with 10 bases between. The CDR3 sequence is CASSLPTGQETQYF. For the CDR3, the DNA is TGTGCCAGCAGCTTACCTACAGGGCAAGAGACCCAGTACTTC.

The CDR3 DNA sequence: TGTGCCACCACGGGGACTCTTAGCAATCAGCCCCAGCATTTT. This translates into CATTGTLSNQPQHF. J is TRBJ1-5 and V is TRBV6-1; a weak D match, TRBD1 (5 bases). Trimming removed 10 bases from V and 0 bases from J, with 13 bases in between. Germline CDR1 is MNHNS and CDR2 is SASEGT. This CDR3 spans 14 amino acids.

This chain joins TRBV25-1 and TRBJ1-2; 8 bases line up with TRBD1. The CDR3 length is 15 residues. Germline V gene lookup returns CDR1 MGHDK and CDR2 SYGVNS. With 3 bases clipped from V and 4 bases from J, the junction kept 7 bases outside the gene matches. CDR3 sequence: CASSEPDRAFYGYTF. Here the CDR3 DNA reads TGTGCCAGCAGTGAGCCGGACAGGGCATTCTATGGCTACACCTTC.

V usage is TRBV6-6 and J usage is TRBJ2-7, with D hard to call. Germline CDR1 MNHNY, CDR2 SVGAGI (reference sequence). CDR3 length: 12 residues. The V end lost 0 bases, the J end lost 7 bases, and 7 bases lay between the germline ends. CDR3 nucleotides: TGTGCCAGCAGTTACTCAGACGGGGAGCAGTACTTC. This encodes CASSYSDGEQYF.

This chain joins TRBV2 and TRBJ2-6, with TRBD1 identical over 9 bases. The CDR3 spans 18 residues. With 6 bases clipped from V and 2 bases from J, the junction kept 11 bases outside the gene matches. The germline V gene has CDR1 SNHLY and CDR2 FYNNEI. For the CDR3, the DNA is TGTGCCAGCAGACCCGGGACAGGGATTCGTGCTGGGGCCAACGTCCTGACTTTC. Residues: CASRPGTGIRAGANVLTF.